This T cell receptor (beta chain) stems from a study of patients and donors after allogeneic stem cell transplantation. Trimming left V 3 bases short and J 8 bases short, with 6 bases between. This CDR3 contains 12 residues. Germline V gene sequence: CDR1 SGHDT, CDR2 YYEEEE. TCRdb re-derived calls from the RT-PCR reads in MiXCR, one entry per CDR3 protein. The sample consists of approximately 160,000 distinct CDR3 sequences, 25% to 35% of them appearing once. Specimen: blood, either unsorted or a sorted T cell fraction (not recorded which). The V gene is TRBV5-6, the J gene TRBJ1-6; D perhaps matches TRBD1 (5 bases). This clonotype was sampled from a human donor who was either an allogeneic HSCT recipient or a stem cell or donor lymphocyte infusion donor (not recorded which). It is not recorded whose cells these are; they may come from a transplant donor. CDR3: CASSWGDSPLHF. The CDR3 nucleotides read TGTGCCAGCAGCTGGGGGGATTCACCCCTCCACTTT.